The clone carrying this T cell receptor (beta chain) was recorded many times. Its cognate antigen is unknown. This sample was taken from a study of CD8 T cells in ankylosing spondylitis. Quantitative 5'-RACE with molecular barcodes generated TCR beta libraries. TCRdb reprocessed the 5' RACE reads with MiXCR, giving one entry per CDR3 protein. The sample holds 500,000 to 650,000 distinct CDR3 sequences, approximately 5% seen once. Germline CDR1 and CDR2: SGHDN and FVKESK. There are 16 residues in the CDR3. Trimming took 4 bases from V and 2 from J, leaving 17 bases between them. Study-level results: Researchers report that disease-linked clones proved CD8+ and relatively rare in peripheral blood. There was a TCR beta motif, made of several highly homologous variants, that appeared characteristic of ankylosing spondylitis blood. Reportedly, significant enrichment of disease-linked clones occurred in matched ankylosing spondylitis synovial fluid.

The chain joins TRBV14 to TRBJ1-2, with unresolved D. The sequence was collected from a male donor with ankylosing spondylitis. The sequencing input was blood, either unsorted or a sorted T cell fraction (not recorded which). This CDR3 reads CASSRSWGESNYGYTF. Here the CDR3 DNA reads TGTGCCAGCAGCCGCTCGTGGGGAGAGTCAAACTATGGCTACACCTTC.